Shown below are 17 T cell receptor beta chains from a single sample sequenced in a study of cytomegalovirus exposure and HLA in healthy donors. The study ran its PCR with 60 Vbeta and 13 Jbeta primers. The method was immunoSEQ multiplex PCR; TCRdb's version includes in-frame clones alone and lacks a portion of them. This sample has 100,000 to 150,000 clones; around four fifths occur once, and the top ten carry around 28%. The source material was PBMCs. These receptors came from a man aged 60 to 69 in good health and CMV-seropositive.

This clone showed up just a few times. The chain is built from TRBV5-1 and TRBJ2-2, with 7 bases matching TRBD1. The CDR3 has 15 amino acids. Germline CDR1 is SGHRS and CDR2 is YFSETQ. After removal of 5 bases from V and 5 bases from J, the junction contained 9 bases not matched to a gene. Here the CDR3 DNA reads TGCGCCAGCAGACCACAGGGGATTCGTACCGGGGAGCTGTTTTTT. It translates to CASRPQGIRTGELFF.

J is TRBJ2-7 and V is TRBV5-1, with 9 positions matching TRBD2. Unmatched junction bases numbered 9, after V lost 4 bases and J lost 4 bases. There are 15 residues in the CDR3. Germline V gene data show CDR1 as SGHRS and CDR2 as YFSETQ. The CDR3, as DNA: TGCGCCAGCAGCCCTTCTAGCGGGGCTGGTTACGAGCAGTACTTC. It codes for CASSPSSGAGYEQYF.

The rearrangement joins TRBV10-3 to TRBJ2-1, with TRBD2 identical over 7 bases. From germline, CDR1 is ENHRY and CDR2 SYGVKD. The CDR3 runs 18 residues. Trimming cost V 0 bases and J 0 bases; bases outside gene matches: 8. CDR3 loop: CAISESWGSGVSYNEQFF. The CDR3 nucleotides are TGTGCCATCAGTGAGTCATGGGGGAGCGGGGTCTCCTACAATGAGCAGTTCTTC.

The chain has TRBV30 and TRBJ1-6, with D unresolved. This CDR3 is built from 14 residues. The V and J ends lost 0 bases and 4 bases respectively, with 7 bases between them. Germline V gene lookup returns CDR1 GTSNPN and CDR2 SVGIG (reference sequence). The CDR3 sequence: CAWSVTGYNSPLHF. As DNA, the CDR3 is TGTGCCTGGAGTGTAACCGGTTATAATTCACCCCTCCACTTT.

This chain connects TRBV5-6 to TRBJ2-7, with a tentative D call TRBD1 (6 bases). V lost 3 bases and J 3 bases, leaving 10 bases between the germline ends. Germline lookup yields CDR1 SGHDT and CDR2 YYEEEE. The CDR3 contains 13 residues. The CDR3 protein is CASSSGTLYEQYF. In DNA, the CDR3 is TGTGCCAGCAGCTCGGGGACACTCTACGAGCAGTACTTC.

The chain links TRBV6-5 to TRBJ1-6; maybe TRBD1 (6 bases). V lost 0 bases and J lost 3, with 9 bases in between. This CDR3 contains 16 residues. Germline V gene data show CDR1 as MNHEY and CDR2 as SVGAGI. CDR3 protein: CASSYSSGDYNSPLHF. CDR3 sequence (DNA): TGTGCCAGCAGTTACTCGTCAGGGGACTATAATTCACCCCTCCACTTT.

V is TRBV27 and J is TRBJ2-7; TRBD2 aligns across 11 bases. The ends lost 8 bases at V and 4 bases at J; junction bases unmatched: 10. CDR3 size: 15 residues. Germline loops: CDR1 MNHEY, CDR2 SMNVEV (reference sequence). The CDR3 loop is CASFPIAGGIYEQYF. The CDR3 DNA is TGTGCCAGCTTTCCTATAGCGGGAGGGATTTACGAGCAGTACTTC.

The chain links TRBV28 to TRBJ2-2; 9 bases are a match to TRBD1. The CDR3 contains 15 residues. With 6 bases clipped from V and 0 bases from J, the junction kept 2 bases outside the gene matches. CDR1 MDHEN and CDR2 SYDVKM come from the germline V gene. The CDR3 protein is CASRGTGSNTGELFF. The CDR3 bases are TGTGCCAGCAGGGGGACAGGGTCGAACACCGGGGAGCTGTTTTTT. Combining the CDR3 with reference TRBV28 and TRBJ2-2 gives the whole variable domain DVKVTQSSRYLVKRTGEKVFLECVQDMDHENMFWYRQDPGLGLRLIYFSYDVKMKEKGDIPEGYSVSREKKERFSLILESASTNQTSMYLCASRGTGSNTGELFFGEGSRLTVL.

The J gene is TRBJ2-5, the V gene TRBV7-6; 7 nucleotides match TRBD1. V shed 0 bases and J 4 bases; nucleotides not matched to a gene: 2. The CDR3 has 14 residues. CDR1 SGHVS and CDR2 FNYEAQ come from the germline V gene. The DNA for the CDR3 is TGTGCCAGCAGCTTAGCAGGGGGCGGAGAGACCCAGTACTTC. Translation gives CASSLAGGGETQYF.

V gene TRBV5-1 combines with J gene TRBJ2-5; tentative D call: TRBD2 (5 bases). The germline V gene has CDR1 SGHRS and CDR2 YFSETQ. V lost 4 bases and J lost 1, with 14 bases in between. This CDR3 spans 15 amino acids. The CDR3 coding sequence is TGCGCCAGCAGCCCCCGGGGTACACCCCAAGAGACCCAGTACTTC. Translated, it gives CASSPRGTPQETQYF.

The rearrangement joins TRBV18 to TRBJ2-3, with D unclear. CDR1 KGHSH and CDR2 LQKENI come from the germline V gene. V lost 3 bases and J 5 bases, leaving 9 bases between the germline ends. The CDR3 sequence is 13 residues long. CDR3 nucleotide sequence: TGTGCCAGCTCACCCCCCAATCAAGATACGCAGTATTTT. It codes for CASSPPNQDTQYF.

In the case of this clone: Other nucleotide sequences in the sample specify the same CDR3. The chain recombines TRBV5-1 with TRBJ2-7; 11 bases fit TRBD1. Germline V gene sequence: CDR1 SGHRS, CDR2 YFSETQ. The CDR3 runs to 14 residues. V trimming: 3 bases; J trimming: 4 bases; junction bases outside the gene matches: 3. CDR3 amino acids: CASSSGTGGYEQYF. The DNA of the CDR3 is TGCGCCAGCAGCTCCGGGACAGGGGGATACGAGCAGTACTTC.

The chain has TRBV5-1 and TRBJ2-7, with D possibly being TRBD2 (6 bases). The germline V gene encodes CDR1 SGHRS and CDR2 YFSETQ. V was cut by 1 base and J by 2 bases, with 13 bases left in between. There are 15 residues in the CDR3. The CDR3 DNA follows: TGCGCCAGCAGCTTGTCTCTAGCGCGAACCTACGAGCAGTACTTC. Amino acids: CASSLSLARTYEQYF.

On this clone: One end of the junction is discordant with germline, which a read error may explain. V usage is TRBV6-1 and J usage is TRBJ2-5; 10 bases are a match to TRBD1. The CDR3 contains 12 residues. In germline, CDR1 is MNHNS, CDR2 SASEGT. The CDR3: CTSSRTGGTQYF. DNA of the CDR3: TGTACCAGCAGTCGGACAGGGGGGACCCAGTACTTC.

The J gene is TRBJ2-1, the V gene TRBV6-4; 7 bases map to TRBD2. The CDR3 covers 16 residues. The ends lost 6 bases at V and 5 bases at J; junction bases unmatched: 13. The germline gives CDR1 MRHNA, CDR2 SNTAGT. The CDR3 loop reads CASSYDGGRAHNEQFF. CDR3 DNA sequence: TGTGCCAGCAGCTACGACGGGGGGAGAGCACACAATGAGCAGTTCTTC.

The V call is TRBV7-9, the J call TRBJ1-1, with D hard to call. Germline V gene data show CDR1 as SEHNR and CDR2 as FQNEAQ (reference sequence). Trimming stripped 5 bases from V and 1 base from J, with 11 bases between. The CDR3 is made up of 14 amino acids. The CDR3 loop reads CASSPSVSNTEAFF. The CDR3 region has the DNA TGTGCCAGCAGCCCCAGCGTTTCGAACACTGAAGCTTTCTTT. The variable domain in full, with the rest retrieved from reference TRBV7-9 and TRBJ1-1, is DTGVSQNPRHKITKRGQNVTFRCDPISEHNRLYWYRQTLGQGPEFLTYFQNEAQLEKSRLLSDRFSAERPKGSFSTLEIQRTEQGDSAMYLCASSPSVSNTEAFFGQGTRLTVV.

The rearrangement joins TRBV11-1 to TRBJ2-3, with 9 positions matching TRBD1. Trimming at V came to 8 bases and at J to 6 bases, leaving 9 bases not matched to a gene. The length of the CDR3 is 14 residues. Per germline, CDR1 SGHAT and CDR2 FQDESV (reference sequence). This chain's CDR3 is CASSSGTGWDTQYF. As DNA, the CDR3 is TGTGCCAGCTCCTCCGGGACAGGGTGGGATACGCAGTATTTT.